One and the same sample provided the 9 T cell receptor beta chains below, sequenced in a study of cytomegalovirus exposure and HLA in healthy donors. The PCR employed 60 Vbeta primers together with 13 Jbeta primers. Produced via immunoSEQ multiplex PCR; TCRdb's table is partial and in-frame only. This table holds about 40,000 clones. Sequenced material: PBMCs. Receptors originate from a human donor in good health.

The chain recombines TRBV15 with TRBJ1-1; 7 nucleotides agree with TRBD1. The ends lost 3 bases at V and 3 bases at J; junction bases unmatched: 13. The germline CDR1 and CDR2 sequences are LNHNV and YYDKDF (reference sequence). The CDR3 has 17 amino acids. In nucleotides, the CDR3 is TGTGCCACCAGCAGCCCCAAAGGGGGACAGTTATACACTGAAGCTTTCTTT. This sequence encodes CATSSPKGGQLYTEAFF.

The rearrangement joins TRBV11-1 to TRBJ1-1; D is unresolved. Trimming left V 4 bases short and J 4 bases short, with 13 bases between. Germline V gene data show CDR1 as SGHAT and CDR2 as FQDESV (reference sequence). The CDR3 has 14 amino acids. The CDR3 DNA reads TGTGCCAGCAGCTCCTTCTTGGAGGGCACTGAAGCTTTCTTT. It is translated as CASSSFLEGTEAFF.

This chain joins TRBV10-3 and TRBJ2-7; D possibly corresponds to TRBD1 (6 bases). The CDR3 covers 13 residues. The V end lost 4 bases, the J end lost 2 bases, and 9 bases lay between the germline ends. CDR1 and CDR2 from the germline V gene are ENHRY and SYGVKD. The CDR3 protein is CAISVQGPYEQYF. Written as DNA, the CDR3 is TGTGCCATCAGTGTACAGGGACCCTACGAGCAGTACTTC.

The V gene is TRBV30, the J gene TRBJ2-3; the match to TRBD1 covers 8 bases. Germline V gene data show CDR1 as GTSNPN and CDR2 as SVGIG (reference sequence). With V trimmed by 4 bases and J by 3 bases, 6 bases remained unmatched. CDR3 size: 14 residues. The CDR3 is CAWTPGGMTDTQYF. The CDR3 DNA follows: TGTGCCTGGACCCCAGGGGGCATGACAGATACGCAGTATTTT.

The chain couples TRBV7-9 to TRBJ1-5; D remains unclear. Deletions cut 1 base from V and 0 bases from J, with 13 bases between. The germline V gene has CDR1 SEHNR and CDR2 FQNEAQ (reference sequence). This CDR3 spans 17 amino acids. CDR3 in amino acids: CASSLVSDTYSNQPQHF. DNA of the CDR3: TGTGCCAGCAGCTTAGTCTCAGACACTTATAGCAATCAGCCCCAGCATTTT. Drawing the rest from reference TRBV7-9 and TRBJ1-5, the complete variable domain is DTGVSQNPRHKITKRGQNVTFRCDPISEHNRLYWYRQTLGQGPEFLTYFQNEAQLEKSRLLSDRFSAERPKGSFSTLEIQRTEQGDSAMYLCASSLVSDTYSNQPQHFGDGTRLSIL.

V usage is TRBV23-1 and J usage is TRBJ1-2; TRBD1 matches at 7 bases. TRBV23-1 falls under the ORF class, with uncertain function. The CDR3 runs 14 residues. Trimming removed 3 bases from V and 8 bases from J; junction bases left unmatched: 9. The CDR3 region is CASSHPRQGSGYTF. CDR3 nucleotide sequence: TGCGCCAGCAGTCATCCCCGACAGGGAAGCGGCTACACCTTC.

As regards this clone: Mismatch with germline at one junction end may stem from a read error. At the DNA level, this CDR3 is encoded by other sequences in the same sample as well. The genes are TRBV6-5 and TRBJ1-6; TRBD1 agrees at 8 bases. The CDR3 is made up of 15 amino acids. The germline gives CDR1 MNHEY, CDR2 SVGAGI. The CDR3 loop reads CASSYSGQGLSPLHF. DNA for the CDR3: TGTGCCAGCAGTTACTCAGGACAGGGTCTATCACCCCTACACTTT.

The chain joins TRBV23-1 to TRBJ1-4, with 9 bases aligning to TRBD1. TRBV23-1 falls under the ORF class, with uncertain function. Unmatched junction bases numbered 5, after V lost 3 bases and J lost 6 bases. The CDR3 runs 15 residues. CDR3: CASSHSGTGYEKLFF. CDR3 sequence (DNA): TGCGCCAGCAGTCACTCCGGGACAGGGTATGAAAAACTGTTTTTT.

This chain connects TRBV30 to TRBJ1-1; D is possibly TRBD1 (6 bases). The germline CDR1 and CDR2 sequences are GTSNPN and SVGIG (reference sequence). V was clipped by 3 bases and J by 0 bases, with 11 bases between them. The CDR3 is made up of 14 amino acids. The CDR3 reads CAWRQGSLNTEAFF. The CDR3 DNA follows: TGTGCCTGGAGGCAGGGGAGTTTGAACACTGAAGCTTTCTTT.